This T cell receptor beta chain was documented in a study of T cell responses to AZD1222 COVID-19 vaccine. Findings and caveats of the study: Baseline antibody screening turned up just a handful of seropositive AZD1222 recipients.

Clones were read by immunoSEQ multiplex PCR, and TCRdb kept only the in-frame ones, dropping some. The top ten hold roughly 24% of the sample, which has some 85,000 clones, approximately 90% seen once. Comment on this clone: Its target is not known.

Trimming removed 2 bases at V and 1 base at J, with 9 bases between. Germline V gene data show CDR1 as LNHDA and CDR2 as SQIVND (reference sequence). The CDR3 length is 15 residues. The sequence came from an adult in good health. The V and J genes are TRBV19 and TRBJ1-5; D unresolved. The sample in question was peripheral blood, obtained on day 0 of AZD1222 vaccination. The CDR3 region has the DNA TGTGCCAGTAGTATATCCAGCTTCAGCAATCAGCCCCAGCATTTT. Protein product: CASSISSFSNQPQHF.